This T cell receptor (beta chain) was captured by sequencing in a study of tumor-infiltrating lymphocytes in primary liver carcinoma. Study-wide points: Against blood, tumors held a significantly higher top-250-clone fraction (p = 0.039).

Germline V lookup: CDR1 MNHEY, CDR2 SVGEGT. The length of the CDR3 is 12 residues. Notes on this clonotype: As yet, its antigen is unknown. The junction does not match germline at one end; this may be a read error.

A constant-region primer served to make TCR beta cDNA from approximately 490 ng total RNA. The TCR beta library was amplified through three nested multiplex PCR rounds in a modified ARM-PCR procedure. The two initial PCR rounds, around 11 cycles each, used TRBV1-TRBV30 forward and C-beta reverse primers. One entry per CDR3 protein results from TCRdb running MiXCR on the multiplex PCR reads. Of about 130,000 distinct CDR3 sequences listed, 55% to 75% are singletons. From about 19-30 mg of unsorted bulk tissue, DNA and RNA were co-extracted together. V usage is TRBV6-2 or TRBV6-3 and J usage is TRBJ1-1; D gene ambiguous. The sample taken for sequencing was liver tumor tissue from sampling region 3. Sample subset: tumor region T3, left-lateral pole. The source of this sequence is a woman in her fifties or sixties with primary liver carcinoma and hepatitis B virus infection. The CDR3 DNA reads TGTACCAGCAGTTTACGGAGAGGAAAGGCTTTCTTT. Its translation is CTSSLRRGKAFF.